This TCR beta chain was obtained from a study of breast tumors, draining lymph nodes, adjacent tissues. Points from the study as a whole: Tumor T cell lymph node origin was a supported hypothesis, not proven. Tumor TCR diversity was below lymph nodes but above nontumor tissue. The data were judged consistent with most tumor T cells coming from lymph node and expanding in tumor. Luminal-like breast cancer showed significantly higher tumor–nontumor repertoire similarity than basal-like.

A remark on this clonotype: Antigen unknown. A much larger clone sits a single nucleotide away, making a read error possible.

TCRdb recomputed calls from the multiplex PCR reads with MiXCR, one row per CDR3 protein. The sample has 130,000 or so distinct CDR3 sequences, about 33% seen once. Breast cancer patients provided tissue from their axillary draining lymph nodes. Germline CDR1 and CDR2: DFQATT and SNEGSKA (reference sequence). V was trimmed by 4 bases and J by 9 bases, leaving 23 bases between them. The CDR3 runs to 15 residues. The rearrangement uses TRBV20-1 and TRBJ2-3; weak D call: TRBD1 (6 bases). The sample was axillary lymph node tissue. The receptor was derived from a female donor with breast cancer. Some clones in this sample may be carry-over from other donors' samples. The CDR3 nucleotides read TGCAGTGCTACCCTGATAGGGGGTCCACCAGGAACGCAGTATTTT. Protein: CSATLIGGPPGTQYF.